This TCR beta chain comes out of a study of T cell responses to AZD1222 COVID-19 vaccine. Study as a whole: Second-dose intervals of approximately 4 or approximately 12 weeks were pooled.

About this clone: Its matching antigen is unknown.

Study-wide findings and caveats: Clonal diversity was possibly underestimated, and the donors were mostly white British, with more females. Seropositive AZD1222 recipients at baseline numbered only five or six.

This CDR3 is 16 amino acids long. Unmatched junction bases numbered 4, after V lost 0 bases and J lost 5 bases. Per the germline V gene, CDR1 is MNHEY and CDR2 is SVGAGI. Produced via immunoSEQ multiplex PCR; TCRdb's table is partial and in-frame only. This table holds 120,000 to 150,000 clones, around 88% found once. The source material was peripheral blood, sampled on day 0 of AZD1222 vaccination. The receptor comes from an adult in good health. The V call is TRBV6-5, the J call TRBJ2-5; 12 bases line up with TRBD2. CDR3 amino acids: CASSYSGTSGPETQYF. The CDR3 DNA sequence: TGTGCCAGCAGTTACTCGGGGACTAGCGGGCCCGAGACCCAGTACTTC.